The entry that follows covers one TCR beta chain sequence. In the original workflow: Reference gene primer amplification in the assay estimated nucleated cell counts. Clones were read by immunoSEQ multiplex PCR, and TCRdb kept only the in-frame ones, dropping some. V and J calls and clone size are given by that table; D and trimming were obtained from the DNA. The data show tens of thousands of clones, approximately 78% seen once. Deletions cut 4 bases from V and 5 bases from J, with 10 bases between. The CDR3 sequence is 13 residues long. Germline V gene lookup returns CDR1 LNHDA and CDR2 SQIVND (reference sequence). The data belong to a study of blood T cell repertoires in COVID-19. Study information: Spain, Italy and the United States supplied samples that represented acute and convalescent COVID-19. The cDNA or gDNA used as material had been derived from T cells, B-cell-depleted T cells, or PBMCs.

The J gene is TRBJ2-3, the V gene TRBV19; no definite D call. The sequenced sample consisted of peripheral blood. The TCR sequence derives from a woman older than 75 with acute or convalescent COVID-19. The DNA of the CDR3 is TGTGCCAGTAGTACCATAACGGGAGATACGCAGTATTTT. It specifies CASSTITGDTQYF.